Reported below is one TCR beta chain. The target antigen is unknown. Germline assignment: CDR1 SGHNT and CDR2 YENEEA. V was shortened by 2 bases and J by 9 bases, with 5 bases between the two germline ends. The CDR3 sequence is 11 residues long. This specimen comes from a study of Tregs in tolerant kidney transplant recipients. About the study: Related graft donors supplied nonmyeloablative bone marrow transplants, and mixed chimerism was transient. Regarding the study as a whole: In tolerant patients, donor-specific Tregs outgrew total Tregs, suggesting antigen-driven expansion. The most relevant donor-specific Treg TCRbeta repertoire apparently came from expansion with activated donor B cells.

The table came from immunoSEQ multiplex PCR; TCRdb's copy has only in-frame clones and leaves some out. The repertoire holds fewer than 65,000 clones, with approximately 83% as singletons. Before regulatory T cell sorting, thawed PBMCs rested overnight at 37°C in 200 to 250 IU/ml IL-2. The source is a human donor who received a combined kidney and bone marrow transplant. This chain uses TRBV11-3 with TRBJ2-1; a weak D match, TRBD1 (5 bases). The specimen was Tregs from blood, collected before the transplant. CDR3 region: CASSLRGEQFF. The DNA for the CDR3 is TGTGCCAGCAGCTTAAGGGGTGAGCAGTTCTTC. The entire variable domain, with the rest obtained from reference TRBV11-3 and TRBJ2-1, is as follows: EAGVVQSPRYKIIEKKQPVAFWCNPISGHNTLYWYLQNLGQGPELLIRYENEEAVDDSQLPKDRFSAERLKGVDSTLKIQPAELGDSAVYLCASSLRGEQFFGPGTRLTVL.